This TCR beta chain was sequenced during a study of T cells in localized non-small cell lung cancer. Broader study findings: The greatest T cell clonality was found in uninvolved adjacent lung (higher than in tumor).

As for this clone: Its target is not known.

Some clones are missing from TCRdb's copy, which holds only in-frame ones; the method was immunoSEQ multiplex PCR. Seen here are tens of thousands of clones, 84% observed once, and the top ten hold over 4%. This sequence was found in a man between 40 and 75 years old with stage III lung adenocarcinoma. Sequencing used peripheral blood mononuclear cells, obtained before any cancer treatment.

The CDR3 region is CASSLDENTEAFF. The CDR3 DNA is TGCGCCAGCAGCTTGGATGAGAACACTGAAGCTTTCTTT. This chain uses TRBV5-1 with TRBJ1-1; the D is unclear. Germline V gives CDR1 SGHRS, CDR2 YFSETQ. Trimming cost V 0 bases and J 1 base, with 4 bases left between them. The CDR3 runs to 13 residues.